Listed below are T cell receptor beta chains from one sample, sequenced in a study of blood T cell repertoires in COVID-19. Profiling relied on immunoSEQ multiplex PCR, and the TCRdb table lists in-frame clones only, not all of them. The sample lists around 81,000 clones; roughly 87% were seen once. Material for sequencing was peripheral blood. Receptors were obtained from a man aged 65 to 85 with acute or convalescent COVID-19. Both conserved end residues are part of each CDR3. The D gene is left open where the match is weak. For some rows the clone size is stated as once, few or many, or as a class when expanded; others skip it.

abundance	d_gene	v_gene	j_gene	CDR3nt	CDR3aa
.	.	TRBV7-2	TRBJ1-5	TGTGCCAGCAGCTTGGCCCCGGGTATGGCTCAGCCCCAGCATTTT	CASSLAPGMAQPQHF
.	TRBD2	TRBV29-1	TRBJ2-1	TGCAGCGCCACACTAGCGGGCCCCTACAATGAGCAGTTCTTC	CSATLAGPYNEQFF
.	.	TRBV7-2	TRBJ2-2	TGTGCCAGCAGCACGGAGGTCCTAGCGTCTAGAAGCGGGGAGCTGTTTTTT	CASSTEVLASRSGELFF
.	.	TRBV4-1	TRBJ2-3	TGCGCCAGCAGCCAAGATTCCGTTATCAGCACAGATACGCAGTATTTT	CASSQDSVISTDTQYF
.	.	TRBV7-9	TRBJ2-3	TGTGCCAGCAGCTTAATCGCGGATACGCAGTATTTT	CASSLIADTQYF
once	.	TRBV11-3	TRBJ2-7	TGTGCCAGCAGCTTAGTTGGTTCGGCGGTCTCCTACGAGCAGTACTTC	CASSLVGSAVSYEQYF
.	TRBD1	TRBV28	TRBJ2-3	TGTGCCAGCAGGGGACAGGGGGCAGATACGCAGTATTTT	CASRGQGADTQYF
.	TRBD1	TRBV28	TRBJ1-1	TGTGCCAGCAGTTTACTACAGACGGGACAGTTGAACACTGAAGCTTTCTTT	CASSLLQTGQLNTEAFF
.	.	TRBV27	TRBJ1-2	TGTGCCAGCAGTCCCACAAGTAACTATGGCTACACCTTC	CASSPTSNYGYTF
.	.	TRBV6-5	TRBJ1-1	TGTGCCAGCAGTTACTCTGGGGGGGGCTTATGGACTGAAGCTTTCTTT	CASSYSGGGLWTEAFF
.	.	TRBV12-3/TRBV12-4	TRBJ1-1	TGTGCCAGCAGTTTGGGCGTCAGCGAAGCTTTCTTT	CASSLGVSEAFF
.	TRBD1	TRBV28	TRBJ1-2	TGTGCCAGCAGTTCCGGACAGGGCACCTATGGCTACACCTTC	CASSSGQGTYGYTF
.	.	TRBV11-3	TRBJ2-2	TGTGCCAGCAGCTCGTCTGGAGCCGGGGAGCTGTTTTTT	CASSSSGAGELFF
.	.	TRBV4-1	TRBJ1-6	TGCGCCAGCAGCCAAGGCGGAAGGGGAAGGGCACCCCTCCACTTT	CASSQGGRGRAPLHF
few	.	TRBV3-1/TRBV3-2	TRBJ1-2	TGTGCCAGCAGCCAAGATAGGGACGGGGGGGATGGCTACACCTTC	CASSQDRDGGDGYTF
.	.	TRBV5-4	TRBJ1-4	TGTGCCAGCAAGGGGGAGGGGGAAAAACTGTTTTTT	CASKGEGEKLFF
.	.	TRBV7-9	TRBJ2-2	TGTGCCAGCAGTCAAGACAGATTTACCGGGGAGCTGTTTTTT	CASSQDRFTGELFF
.	.	TRBV4-2	TRBJ2-3	TGTGCCAGCAGCCGATCACCCCCGGCGGACACCCTAGATACGCAGTATTTT	CASSRSPPADTLDTQYF
.	TRBD1	TRBV7-8	TRBJ1-4	TGTGCCAGCAGACGGGACAGTAGAAATGAAAAACTGTTTTTT	CASRRDSRNEKLFF
.	.	TRBV6-2/TRBV6-3	TRBJ2-1	TGTGCCAGCAGTTCTCTTAAGCCGTTTTACAATGAGCAGTTCTTC	CASSSLKPFYNEQFF
once	TRBD2	TRBV2	TRBJ2-7	TGTGCCAGCACCGGGAGGGGGTACGAGCAGTACTTC	CASTGRGYEQYF
.	TRBD2	TRBV27	TRBJ2-7	TGTGCCAGCAGTTCCCCCTTAGCGGGGGACTACGAGCAGTACTTC	CASSSPLAGDYEQYF
.	.	TRBV4-3	TRBJ1-2	TGCGCCAGCAGCCAAGACCCGGGGACATTCAACTATGGCTACACCTTC	CASSQDPGTFNYGYTF
.	.	TRBV2	TRBJ2-3	TGTGCCAGCAGTGTCTCACTTGATACGCAGTATTTT	CASSVSLDTQYF
.	.	TRBV5-1	TRBJ2-6	TGCGCCAGCAGCTCGCTTGGGCCATCCTCTGGGGCCAACGTCCTGACTTTC	CASSSLGPSSGANVLTF
.	TRBD2	TRBV20-1	TRBJ2-7	TGCAGTGCTAGTGAGGAAGCTAGCGGGAGGTACGAGCAGTACTTC	CSASEEASGRYEQYF
.	.	TRBV2	TRBJ1-2	TGTGCCAGCAGTTCCGGGACACTCCTAGACTATGGCTACACCTTC	CASSSGTLLDYGYTF
.	TRBD2	TRBV7-3	TRBJ2-1	TGTGCCAGCAGCTTACGAGGGACTAGCGGGGGTCAGGGTGAGCAGTTCTTC	CASSLRGTSGGQGEQFF
.	.	TRBV5-5	TRBJ2-2	TGTGCCAGCAGCTTGGACGGGGTCCGGACCGGGGAGCTGTTTTTT	CASSLDGVRTGELFF
few	TRBD1	TRBV27	TRBJ2-2	TGTGCCAGCATGGCCCAGGGGGCGAACACCGGGGAGCTGTTTTTT	CASMAQGANTGELFF
once	.	TRBV14	TRBJ1-3	TGTGCCAGCAGCCAAGGAGTTGCTGGAAACACCATATATTTT	CASSQGVAGNTIYF
.	.	TRBV5-6	TRBJ1-2	TGTGCCAGCAGCTTTACCGACAGGAAGGTTGGCTACACCTTC	CASSFTDRKVGYTF
.	.	TRBV18	TRBJ1-5	TGTGCCAGCTCATTAAACAGGGCCTCTTCTCTGCCCCAGCATTTT	CASSLNRASSLPQHF
.	.	TRBV5-4	TRBJ2-3	TGTGCCAGCAGCTTGGCTTCTAGGTCCGCAGATACGCAGTATTTT	CASSLASRSADTQYF
.	.	TRBV15	TRBJ1-2	TGTGCCACCAGCTACGCGGGGCCCGATGGCTACACCTTC	CATSYAGPDGYTF
.	TRBD1	TRBV28	TRBJ1-1	TGTGCCAGCAGAGCCCAGGACAGGGGTGGGACTGAAGCTTTCTTT	CASRAQDRGGTEAFF
few	.	TRBV2	TRBJ2-1	TGTGCCAGCACCAAGGACTCGAAAAGCTCCTACAATGAGCAGTTCTTC	CASTKDSKSSYNEQFF
.	.	TRBV2	TRBJ2-7	TGTGCCAGCAGTGAAATGTCAGGGAACTACGAGCAGTACTTC	CASSEMSGNYEQYF
.	TRBD1	TRBV19	TRBJ1-2	TGTGCCAGTAGTATAACCGGGACAGGGGGAGTGAACGGCTACACCTTC	CASSITGTGGVNGYTF
.	TRBD2	TRBV10-2	TRBJ2-7	TGCGCCAGCATGACGGGTCCGGGAGGTTCCTACGAGCAGTACTTC	CASMTGPGGSYEQYF
.	TRBD1	TRBV10-2	TRBJ1-4	TGCGCCAGCAGTGACAGGGGGGACCTTGAAAAACTGTTTTTT	CASSDRGDLEKLFF
.	.	TRBV12-3/TRBV12-4	TRBJ2-4	TGTGCCAGCAGTTTAGCCGTGTCCCAGGCCTACTTC	CASSLAVSQAYF
few	TRBD1	TRBV19	TRBJ2-7	TGTGCCAGTAGTATACGGACAGGGTCCCGTTCCTACGAGCAGTACTTC	CASSIRTGSRSYEQYF
.	.	TRBV5-1	TRBJ1-1	TGCGCCAGCAGCTTGGCCGGGTTCCCTGAAGCTTTCTTT	CASSLAGFPEAFF
.	.	TRBV10-3	TRBJ1-1	TGTGCCATCAGTGAGTCGCGGGATGGCACTGAAGCTTTCTTT	CAISESRDGTEAFF
.	TRBD1	TRBV5-1	TRBJ2-7	TGCGCCAGCAGCGTGGGACAGGGGGGATACGAGCAGTACTTC	CASSVGQGGYEQYF
.	.	TRBV3-1/TRBV3-2	TRBJ1-5	TGTGCCAGCAGCCAAGGCGAGATTAGCAATCAGCCCCAGCATTTT	CASSQGEISNQPQHF
once	.	TRBV28	TRBJ2-4	TGTGCCAGCAGTTTAACGGCGGGAGCCAAAAACATTCAGTACTTC	CASSLTAGAKNIQYF
.	TRBD1	TRBV5-1	TRBJ1-1	TGCGCCAGCAGCTCAAGCGGGACAGGGAACACTGAAGCTTTCTTT	CASSSSGTGNTEAFF
.	TRBD1	TRBV19	TRBJ1-5	TGTGCCAGTAGTACTCGGGACAGGGCTGATCAGCCCCAGCATTTT	CASSTRDRADQPQHF
.	TRBD1	TRBV6-2/TRBV6-3	TRBJ2-7	TGTGCCAGCAGTTACGGGACAGTCACTCGCTACTCCTACGAGCAGTACTTC	CASSYGTVTRYSYEQYF
.	.	TRBV5-4	TRBJ2-7	TGTGCCAGCAGCCCGGAAGGGACTTCCTACGAGCAGTACTTC	CASSPEGTSYEQYF
.	TRBD2	TRBV7-9	TRBJ2-5	TGTGCCAGCAGCTTAACCTCGGGCCTAGCGGGGGAGACCCAGTACTTC	CASSLTSGLAGETQYF
.	.	TRBV6-5	TRBJ1-1	TGTGCCAGCACAGGTACCAGCTTGAACACTGAAGCTTTCTTT	CASTGTSLNTEAFF
.	TRBD2	TRBV3-1/TRBV3-2	TRBJ2-1	TGTGCCAGCAGCCAAGGTTCTACTAGCGGGAGGGCGGGGGTAGGCAATGAGCAGTTCTTC	CASSQGSTSGRAGVGNEQFF
.	.	TRBV5-4	TRBJ2-2	TGTGCCAGCAGCTTGGCTTCTGGACACAACACCGGGGAGCTGTTTTTT	CASSLASGHNTGELFF
.	TRBD1	TRBV7-8	TRBJ1-4	TGTGCCAGCAGTCCCGGGACAGGGGAAAAACTGTTTTTT	CASSPGTGEKLFF
.	TRBD1	TRBV24-1	TRBJ2-3	TGTGCCACCAGTGAAATAACAGGGGGCACAGATACGCAGTATTTT	CATSEITGGTDTQYF
.	TRBD1	TRBV5-4	TRBJ2-1	TGTGCCAGCAGCTTGGCGGGGTCAGGGGGCAGGTATGAGCAGTTCTTC	CASSLAGSGGRYEQFF